The clone carrying this T cell receptor (beta chain) has only a few counts. What it binds is unknown. Individual cDNA molecules were tagged with unique molecular identifiers. TCRdb analysed the 5' RACE reads with MiXCR anew, one entry per CDR3 protein. The sample holds tens of thousands of distinct CDR3 sequences, around 6.3% seen once. This CDR3 is built from 16 residues. Germline-derived CDR1 and CDR2 are MNHEY and SVGEGT. V was clipped by 5 bases and J by 3 bases, with 16 bases between them. This record belongs to a study of early T cells in non-severe SARS-CoV-2 infection. Study-level information: Sequencing used unsorted whole-blood bulk RNA, so chains lack pairing. Broader study findings: Matching against VDJdb likely underestimated virus-specific expansions, favoring anti-spike CD8.

This chain links TRBV6-2 or TRBV6-3 with TRBJ1-4; D unresolved. Input material: whole blood. The TCR comes from an adult who was a healthcare worker with PCR-confirmed SARS-CoV-2 infection or an uninfected control (not recorded which). CDR3 nucleotide sequence: TGTGCCAGCAGTAGCACCCGGGCGGCGGCTAATGAAAAACTGTTTTTT. It translates to CASSSTRAAANEKLFF.